This entry is about one TCR beta chain. TCRdb's table, derived via immunoSEQ multiplex PCR, lists solely in-frame clones and lacks some. Of about 47,000 clones in the sample, about 90% were seen once. The data belong to a study of T cell changes during pregnancy in multiple sclerosis. V dropped 8 bases and J dropped 5; count of bases not matched to a gene: 15. CDR3 length: 16 residues. CDR1 is MNHNY, CDR2 SVGAGI, per germline (reference sequence). The specimen was peripheral blood, collected in the first trimester of pregnancy. This sequence joins TRBV6-6 and TRBJ2-1; 7 positions agree with TRBD2. The sequence was obtained from a female donor with multiple sclerosis, enrolled in a pregnancy study. The CDR3 DNA reads TGTGCCAGCTTGGCAAGAGCGGGGAGGCGCCACAATGAGCAGTTCTTC. Translating it yields CASLARAGRRHNEQFF.